These 7 T cell receptor beta chains originate from one sample sequenced in a study of cytomegalovirus exposure and HLA in healthy donors. 60 Vbeta and 13 Jbeta primers were used in PCR. This table comes from immunoSEQ multiplex PCR, and its TCRdb copy is limited to in-frame clones, with some not included. The repertoire has roughly 110,000 clones, 77% of them found once; the top ten carry roughly 4.2%. The sample consisted of PBMCs. Receptor source: a male donor in good health and CMV-seronegative.

The chain links TRBV4-1 to TRBJ2-1, with a weak D call TRBD1 (6 bases). The CDR3 runs 14 residues. The germline V gene encodes CDR1 MGHRA and CDR2 YSYEKL. Trimming removed 1 base from V and 2 bases from J, with 6 bases in between. CDR3 loop: CASSQGDTYNEQFF. The CDR3 DNA is TGCGCCAGCAGCCAAGGGGACACCTACAATGAGCAGTTCTTC.

The chain uses TRBV9 and TRBJ2-1, with TRBD2 identical over 8 bases. The ends lost 3 bases at V and 4 bases at J; junction bases unmatched: 9. The CDR3 sequence is 16 residues long. In germline, CDR1 is SGDLS, CDR2 YYNGEE. Here the CDR3 reads CASSGGAGGPYNEQFF. The CDR3 DNA sequence: TGTGCCAGCAGCGGGGGTGCGGGAGGACCTTACAATGAGCAGTTCTTC.

The rearrangement links TRBV5-6 to TRBJ1-2; possible D gene TRBD1, 5 bases. In germline, CDR1 is SGHDT, CDR2 YYEEEE. The germline V and J ends were trimmed by 0 bases and 13 bases, with 13 bases remaining between them. This CDR3 region has 12 residues. CDR3: CASSLGQRPVTF. In DNA, the CDR3 is TGTGCCAGCAGCTTGGGACAGCGACCGGTCACCTTC.

The chain employs TRBV5-1 and TRBJ2-5; TRBD1 is a possible D gene (6 bases). The CDR3 has 16 amino acids. V dropped 6 bases and J dropped 4 bases, with 22 bases sitting between them. Germline lookup yields CDR1 SGHRS and CDR2 YFSETQ. CDR3 nucleotide sequence: TGCGCCAGCAAAGACGATCGAAAGGGGGTCGGAGAGACCCAGTACTTC. It translates to CASKDDRKGVGETQYF.

The V gene is TRBV11-2, the J gene TRBJ2-7; 11 bases agree with TRBD1. CDR3 size: 14 residues. The germline CDR1 and CDR2 sequences are SGHAT and FQNNGV. V dropped 5 bases and J dropped 4; count of bases not matched to a gene: 4. Written as DNA, the CDR3 is TGTGCCAGCAGCACGGGGACAGGGGGTTACGAGCAGTACTTC. Translation gives CASSTGTGGYEQYF.

The chain carries TRBV19 and TRBJ2-1, with 8 bases identical to TRBD2. Germline loops: CDR1 LNHDA, CDR2 SQIVND (reference sequence). V lost 6 bases to trimming and J lost 0 bases; unmatched junction nucleotides: 4. CDR3 length equals 15 residues. CDR3 in DNA: TGTGCCAGTAGAAGACTAGCGAGCTCCTACAATGAGCAGTTCTTC. Amino acids: CASRRLASSYNEQFF.

The chain has TRBV2 and TRBJ2-5; 13 bases fit TRBD2. Per germline, CDR1 SNHLY and CDR2 FYNNEI. Germline trimming cut 6 bases from V and 4 bases from J; bases unmatched to any gene: 2. The CDR3 is 14 amino acids. CDR3 protein: CASRGLAGLETQYF. The CDR3 bases are TGTGCCAGCAGGGGACTAGCGGGATTAGAGACCCAGTACTTC.